The next 10 T cell receptor beta chains were all read from a single sample in a study of human T cells and chemical hapten exposure. As for time point: patch test 1, 2 weeks after DPC sensitization. This sample's treatment: therapeutic diphenylcyclopropenone sensitization with weekly scalp DPC. TCRdb re-called the RACE reads through MiXCR, storing one row per CDR3 protein. The sample has fewer than 95,000 distinct CDR3 sequences, roughly 10% seen once. The sample was whole blood, taken in connection with sensitization to the hapten diphenylcyclopropenone (DPC). The receptors here all came from a man aged 35 to 55 with alopecia areata. Some clones in this sample may be carry-over from other donors' samples.

Details on this clonotype: The junction departs from the called germline gene at one end, perhaps through a read error. V gene TRBV20-1 combines with J gene TRBJ2-3; 13 nucleotides align to TRBD2. The CDR3 is 18 residues long. Per the germline V gene, CDR1 is DFQATT and CDR2 is SNEGSKA (reference sequence). Written as DNA, the CDR3 is TGCAGTGCTAGAGGCGGGACTAGCGGGAACGCACGCACCGATACGCAGTATTTT. This codes for CSARGGTSGNARTDTQYF.

This clonotype has a handful of counts. The chain employs TRBV5-1 and TRBJ2-1, with D possibly TRBD1 on 5 matching bases. The CDR3 has 15 residues. Trimming removed 5 bases at V and 8 bases at J, with 20 bases between. Germline V lookup: CDR1 SGHRS, CDR2 YFSETQ. The CDR3, as DNA: TGCGCCAGCAGACTTCCCAGGGAAAGTGGGGATGAGCAGTTCTTC. Encoded protein: CASRLPRESGDEQFF. The variable domain in full, with the rest retrieved from reference TRBV5-1 and TRBJ2-1, is KAGVTQTPRYLIKTRGQQVTLSCSPISGHRSVSWYQQTPGQGLQFLFEYFSETQRNKGNFPGRFSGRQFSNSRSEMNVSTLELGDSALYLCASRLPRESGDEQFFGPGTRLTVL.

This clonotype occurred a few times. The chain has TRBV24-1 and TRBJ2-3; D might be TRBD1 (5 bases). V was clipped by 1 base and J by 5 bases, with 15 bases between them. CDR3 length: 16 amino acids. Germline CDR1 KGHDR, CDR2 SFDVKD. The CDR3 DNA reads as TGTGCCACCAGTGATTTCAGGGCCGGAGTCGGAGATACGCAGTATTTT. This gives the protein CATSDFRAGVGDTQYF.

This clonotype counts as medium-sized (0.01 to 0.1%). At one end the junction does not follow the germline gene, possibly because of a read error. The chain has TRBV20-1 and TRBJ1-4, with TRBD1 matching over 9 bases. The CDR3 consists of 11 residues. CDR1 and CDR2 from the germline V gene are DFQATT and SNEGSKA (reference sequence). CDR3 DNA sequence: TGCAGTGCCCCGCAGGGACAGGGACAAATTTTT. Its translation: CSAPQGQGQIF.

The CDR3 protein is CASSLDAQGAYYEQYF. The CDR3 DNA reads as TGTGCCAGCAGTTTAGACGCACAGGGCGCCTACTACGAGCAGTACTTC. The rearrangement uses TRBV28 and TRBJ2-7; tentatively, D is TRBD1 (6 bases). Germline assignment: CDR1 MDHEN and CDR2 SYDVKM. V lost 2 bases and J lost 3, with 17 bases in between. The CDR3 spans 16 residues.

The chain joins TRBV5-1 to TRBJ2-7; D is uncertain. V lost 6 bases and J lost 0, with 16 bases in between. Germline CDR1 reads SGHRS; CDR2 reads YFSETQ. The CDR3 has 15 residues. The CDR3 spells CASTASAVGSYEQYV. DNA for the CDR3: TGCGCCAGCACCGCCTCGGCCGTAGGCTCCTACGAGCAGTACGTC.

This clonotype has more than one count but fewer than ten. The gene calls are TRBV24-1 and TRBJ1-2, with 8 bases identical to TRBD1. With V trimmed by 5 bases and J by 8 bases, 9 bases remained unmatched. Germline values: CDR1 KGHDR, CDR2 SFDVKD. This CDR3 has 14 residues. The CDR3, as DNA: TGTGCCACCAGTGCCTGGGGGGCAGGGGGCGGCTACACCTTC. Translated, it gives CATSAWGAGGGYTF.

The chain recombines TRBV11-3 with TRBJ1-4; 7 bases align to TRBD1. From germline, CDR1 is SGHNT and CDR2 YENEEA. Germline trimming cut 0 bases from V and 8 bases from J; bases unmatched to any gene: 9. The CDR3 has 16 residues. The CDR3 DNA sequence: TGTGCCAGCAGCTTAGAATCCTACAGGGGAGCGGAAAAACTGTTTTTT. Encoded protein: CASSLESYRGAEKLFF.

This clonotype was counted only a few times. CDR3 in amino acids: CASSSPNRGEQYF. The CDR3 bases are TGTGCCAGCAGTTCCCCCAATCGGGGGGAGCAGTACTTC. V usage is TRBV28 and J usage is TRBJ2-7; weak D call: TRBD2 (6 bases). Trimming took 4 bases from V and 7 from J, leaving 14 bases between them. Germline V lookup: CDR1 MDHEN, CDR2 SYDVKM. The CDR3 length is 13 residues.

This clonotype has a count of ten or more. V and J are TRBV20-1 and TRBJ1-1; no reliable D call. V shed 0 bases and J shed 7 bases, with 12 bases lying between them. CDR3 size: 13 residues. Germline lookup yields CDR1 DFQATT and CDR2 SNEGSKA (reference sequence). The chain's CDR3 is CSARDVARSEAFF. The DNA of the CDR3 is TGCAGTGCTAGAGATGTGGCCCGGAGTGAAGCTTTCTTT.